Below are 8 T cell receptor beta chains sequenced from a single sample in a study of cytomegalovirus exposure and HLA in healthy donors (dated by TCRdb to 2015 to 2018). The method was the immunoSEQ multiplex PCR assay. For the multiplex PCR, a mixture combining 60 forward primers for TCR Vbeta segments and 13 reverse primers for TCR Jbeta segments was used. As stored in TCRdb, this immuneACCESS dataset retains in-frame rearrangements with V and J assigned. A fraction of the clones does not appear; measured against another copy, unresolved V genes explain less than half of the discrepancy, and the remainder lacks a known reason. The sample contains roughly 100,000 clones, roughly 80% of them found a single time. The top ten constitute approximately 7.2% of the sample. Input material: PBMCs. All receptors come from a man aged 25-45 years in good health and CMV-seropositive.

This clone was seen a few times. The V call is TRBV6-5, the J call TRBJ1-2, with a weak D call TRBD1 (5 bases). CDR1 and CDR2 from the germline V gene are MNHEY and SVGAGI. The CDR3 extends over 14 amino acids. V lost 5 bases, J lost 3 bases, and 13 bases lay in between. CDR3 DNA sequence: TGTGCCAGCAGTGCGGGGACGGACTACTATGGCTACACCTTC. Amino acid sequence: CASSAGTDYYGYTF.

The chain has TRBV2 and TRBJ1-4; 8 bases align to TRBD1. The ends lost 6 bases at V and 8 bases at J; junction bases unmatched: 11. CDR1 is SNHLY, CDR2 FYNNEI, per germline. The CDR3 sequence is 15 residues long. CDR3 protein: CASSNTDRGREKLFF. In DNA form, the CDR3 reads TGTGCCAGCAGCAATACCGACAGGGGCAGGGAAAAACTGTTTTTT.

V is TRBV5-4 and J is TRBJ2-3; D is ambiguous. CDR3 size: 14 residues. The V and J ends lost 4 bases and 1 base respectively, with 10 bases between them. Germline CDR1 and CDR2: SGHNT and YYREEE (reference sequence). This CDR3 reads CASSDRRGTDTQYF. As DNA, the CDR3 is TGTGCCAGCAGCGATCGTCGGGGCACAGATACGCAGTATTTT. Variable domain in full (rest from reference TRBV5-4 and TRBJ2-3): ETGVTQSPTHLIKTRGQQVTLRCSSQSGHNTVSWYQQALGQGPQFIFQYYREEENGRGNFPPRFSGLQFPNYSSELNVNALELDDSALYLCASSDRRGTDTQYFGPGTRLTVL.

The CDR3, as DNA: TGTGCCAGCAGTGAAGCGGGACACCGAAGGGGCAAACATCAGCCCCAGCATTTT. Translation: CASSEAGHRRGKHQPQHF. This chain links TRBV2 with TRBJ1-5; a weak D match, TRBD1 (6 bases). The CDR3 extends over 18 amino acids. Germline V gives CDR1 SNHLY, CDR2 FYNNEI. V gave up 0 bases and J gave up 5 bases, with 20 bases separating them.

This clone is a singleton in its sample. This CDR3 reads CASTRRRFTEAFF. The CDR3 nucleotides read TGTGCCAGCACCCGGAGGAGGTTTACTGAAGCTTTCTTT. V usage is TRBV7-8 and J usage is TRBJ1-1; D not certain. The germline V and J ends were trimmed by 7 bases and 5 bases, with 14 bases remaining between them. From germline, CDR1 is SGHVS and CDR2 FQNEAQ. This CDR3 is 13 amino acids long.

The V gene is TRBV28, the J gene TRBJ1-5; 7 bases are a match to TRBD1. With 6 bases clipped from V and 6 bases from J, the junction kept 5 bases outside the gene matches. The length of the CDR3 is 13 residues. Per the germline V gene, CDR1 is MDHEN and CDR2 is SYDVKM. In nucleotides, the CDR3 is TGTGCCAGCAGACAGGGGATCAGTCAGCCCCAGCATTTT. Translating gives CASRQGISQPQHF.

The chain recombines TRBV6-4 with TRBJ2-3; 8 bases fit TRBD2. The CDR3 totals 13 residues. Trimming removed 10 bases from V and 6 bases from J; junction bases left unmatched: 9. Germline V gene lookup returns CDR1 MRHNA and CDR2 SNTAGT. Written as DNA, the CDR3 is TGTGCCACCGCGCTCGGGGGGGCGGATACGCAGTATTTT. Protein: CATALGGADTQYF.

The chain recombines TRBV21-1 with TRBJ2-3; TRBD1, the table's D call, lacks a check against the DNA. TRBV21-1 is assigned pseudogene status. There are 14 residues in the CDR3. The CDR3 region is CASSLGLPTDTQYF. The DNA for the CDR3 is TGTGCCAGCAGCTTGGGGCTCCCCACAGATACGCAGTATTTT.